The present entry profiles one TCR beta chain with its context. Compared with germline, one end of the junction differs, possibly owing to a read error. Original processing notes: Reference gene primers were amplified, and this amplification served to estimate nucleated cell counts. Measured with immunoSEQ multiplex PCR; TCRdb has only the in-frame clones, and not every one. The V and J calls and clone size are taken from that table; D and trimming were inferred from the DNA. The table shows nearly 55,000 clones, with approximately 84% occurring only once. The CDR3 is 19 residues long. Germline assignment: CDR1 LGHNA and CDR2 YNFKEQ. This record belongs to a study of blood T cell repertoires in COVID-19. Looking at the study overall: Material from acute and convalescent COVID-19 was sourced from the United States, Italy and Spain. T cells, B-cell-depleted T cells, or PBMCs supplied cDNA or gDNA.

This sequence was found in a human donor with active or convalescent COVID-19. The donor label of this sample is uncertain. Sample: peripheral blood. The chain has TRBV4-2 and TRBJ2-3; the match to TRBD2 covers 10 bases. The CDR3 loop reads CASSQVTTTSGITTDTQYF. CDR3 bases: TGTGCCAGCAGTCAAGTTACCACAACTAGCGGGATAACCACAGATACGCAGTATTTT.